This T cell receptor (beta chain) was sequenced for a study of naive and memory T cell subsets. Study observations and caveats: In CD4 and CD8 cells, diversity dropped from naive through EMRA.

Two oligonucleotides, mixed equimolar, formed the beta constant-region primer covering TRBC1 and TRBC2. TCRdb redid the calling of the UMI-ligation and nested PCR reads with MiXCR, one entry per CDR3 protein. The data hold 70,000 to 95,000 distinct CDR3 sequences, with roughly 7% observed a single time. CDR3 size: 13 residues. J lost 3 bases, V lost 5 bases, and 2 bases had no gene match. The V gene's germline CDR1 is ENHRY and CDR2 SYGVKD. This clonotype was seen ten or more times. Its antigen is as yet unknown. The sample was central memory CD4+ T cells from blood. This clonotype originated in a human donor in good health. The gene calls are TRBV10-3 and TRBJ1-1, with 8 positions matching TRBD1. The CDR3 here is CAISNRGDTEAFF. The DNA of the CDR3 is TGTGCCATCAGTAACAGGGGGGACACTGAAGCTTTCTTT.